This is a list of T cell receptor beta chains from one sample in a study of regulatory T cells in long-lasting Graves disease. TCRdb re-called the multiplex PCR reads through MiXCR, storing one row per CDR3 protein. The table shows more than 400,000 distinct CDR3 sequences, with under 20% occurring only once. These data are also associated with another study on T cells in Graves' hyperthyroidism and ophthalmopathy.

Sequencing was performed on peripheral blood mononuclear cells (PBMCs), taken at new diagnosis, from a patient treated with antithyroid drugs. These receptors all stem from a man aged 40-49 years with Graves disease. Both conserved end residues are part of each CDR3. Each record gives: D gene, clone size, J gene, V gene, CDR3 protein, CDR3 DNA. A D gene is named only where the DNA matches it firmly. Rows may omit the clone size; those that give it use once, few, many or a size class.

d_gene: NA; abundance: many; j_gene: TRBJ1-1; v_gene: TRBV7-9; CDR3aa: CASSVERRGLFF; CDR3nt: TGTGCCAGCAGCGTCGAGAGGCGGGGCCTTTTCTTT
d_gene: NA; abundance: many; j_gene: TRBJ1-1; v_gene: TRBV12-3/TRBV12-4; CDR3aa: CASSSDRPAITEAFF; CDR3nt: TGTGCCAGCAGTTCGGACCGTCCCGCGATCACTGAAGCTTTCTTT
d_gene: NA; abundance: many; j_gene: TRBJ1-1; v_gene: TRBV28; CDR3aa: CASTSVGGSGWNTEAFF; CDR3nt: TGTGCCAGCACCTCAGTGGGGGGGTCGGGATGGAACACTGAAGCTTTCTTT
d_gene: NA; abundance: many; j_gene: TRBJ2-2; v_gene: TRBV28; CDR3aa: CASSFSRAVNTGELFF; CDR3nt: TGTGCCAGCAGTTTTTCAAGGGCAGTGAACACCGGGGAGCTGTTTTTT
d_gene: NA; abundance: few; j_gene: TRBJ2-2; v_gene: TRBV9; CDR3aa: CASSTSGQTYTGELFF; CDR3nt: TGTGCCAGCAGCACGTCAGGACAGACATACACCGGGGAGCTGTTTTTT
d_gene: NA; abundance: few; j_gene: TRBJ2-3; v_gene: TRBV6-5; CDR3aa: CASSYALTPDTQYF; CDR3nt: TGTGCCAGCAGTTACGCCCTGACGCCAGATACGCAGTATTTT
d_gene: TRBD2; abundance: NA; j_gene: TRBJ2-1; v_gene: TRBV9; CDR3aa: CASSPGGGTGRSGTSGTYNEQFF; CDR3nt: TGTGCCAGCAGCCCCGGGGGGGGGACAGGGCGTTCCGGGACTAGCGGAACCTACAATGAGCAGTTCTTC
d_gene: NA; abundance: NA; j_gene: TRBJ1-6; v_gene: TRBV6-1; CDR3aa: CASSPDLNGALYNSPLHF; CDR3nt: TGTGCCAGCAGCCCCGATCTCAACGGGGCCCTCTATAATTCACCCCTCCACTTT
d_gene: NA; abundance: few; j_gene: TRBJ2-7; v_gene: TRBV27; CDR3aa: CASSLSRERYEQYF; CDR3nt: TGTGCCAGCAGTTTATCCCGGGAGCGGTACGAGCAGTACTTC
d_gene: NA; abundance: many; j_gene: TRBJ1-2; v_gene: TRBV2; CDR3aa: CASSEGSNYGYTF; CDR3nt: TGTGCCAGCAGTGAGGGGTCCAATTATGGCTACACCTTC
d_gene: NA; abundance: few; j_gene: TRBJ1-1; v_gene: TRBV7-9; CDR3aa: CASSLQDPGYTEAFF; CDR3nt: TGTGCCAGCAGCTTACAGGACCCGGGATATACTGAAGCTTTCTTT
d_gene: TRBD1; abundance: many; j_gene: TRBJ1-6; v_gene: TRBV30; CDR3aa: CASDRGRLNSPLHF; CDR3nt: TGTGCCTCCGACAGGGGGCGATTGAATTCACCCCTCCACTTT
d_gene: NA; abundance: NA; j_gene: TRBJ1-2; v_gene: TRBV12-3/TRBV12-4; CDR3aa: CASTLDGGGYTF; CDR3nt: TGTGCCAGCACCCTGGACGGAGGGGGCTACACCTTC
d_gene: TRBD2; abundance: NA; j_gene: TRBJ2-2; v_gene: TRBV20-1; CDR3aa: CSAPLFSGRAPGELFF; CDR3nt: TGCAGTGCCCCCTTGTTTAGCGGGAGGGCCCCCGGGGAGCTGTTTTTT
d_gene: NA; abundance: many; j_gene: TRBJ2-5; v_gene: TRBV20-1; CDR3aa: CSAPPGPSQETQYF; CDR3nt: TGCAGTGCTCCCCCCGGACCGTCCCAAGAGACCCAGTACTTC
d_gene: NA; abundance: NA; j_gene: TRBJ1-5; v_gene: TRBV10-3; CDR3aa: CAINSQHSNQPQHF; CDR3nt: TGTGCCATCAATAGCCAGCATAGCAATCAGCCCCAGCATTTT
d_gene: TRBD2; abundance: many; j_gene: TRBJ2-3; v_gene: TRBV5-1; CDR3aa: CASSYWTSGRNPDTQYF; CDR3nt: TGCGCCAGCAGCTACTGGACTAGCGGGAGGAACCCAGATACGCAGTATTTT
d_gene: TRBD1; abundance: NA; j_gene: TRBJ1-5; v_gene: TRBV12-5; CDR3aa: CASGLVNPGQGNSNQPQHF; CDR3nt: TGTGCTAGTGGTTTGGTCAACCCGGGACAGGGGAATAGCAATCAGCCCCAGCATTTT
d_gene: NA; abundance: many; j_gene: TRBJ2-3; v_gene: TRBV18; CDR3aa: CASSPGVGTDTQYF; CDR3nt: TGTGCCAGCTCACCTGGAGTCGGCACAGATACGCAGTATTTT